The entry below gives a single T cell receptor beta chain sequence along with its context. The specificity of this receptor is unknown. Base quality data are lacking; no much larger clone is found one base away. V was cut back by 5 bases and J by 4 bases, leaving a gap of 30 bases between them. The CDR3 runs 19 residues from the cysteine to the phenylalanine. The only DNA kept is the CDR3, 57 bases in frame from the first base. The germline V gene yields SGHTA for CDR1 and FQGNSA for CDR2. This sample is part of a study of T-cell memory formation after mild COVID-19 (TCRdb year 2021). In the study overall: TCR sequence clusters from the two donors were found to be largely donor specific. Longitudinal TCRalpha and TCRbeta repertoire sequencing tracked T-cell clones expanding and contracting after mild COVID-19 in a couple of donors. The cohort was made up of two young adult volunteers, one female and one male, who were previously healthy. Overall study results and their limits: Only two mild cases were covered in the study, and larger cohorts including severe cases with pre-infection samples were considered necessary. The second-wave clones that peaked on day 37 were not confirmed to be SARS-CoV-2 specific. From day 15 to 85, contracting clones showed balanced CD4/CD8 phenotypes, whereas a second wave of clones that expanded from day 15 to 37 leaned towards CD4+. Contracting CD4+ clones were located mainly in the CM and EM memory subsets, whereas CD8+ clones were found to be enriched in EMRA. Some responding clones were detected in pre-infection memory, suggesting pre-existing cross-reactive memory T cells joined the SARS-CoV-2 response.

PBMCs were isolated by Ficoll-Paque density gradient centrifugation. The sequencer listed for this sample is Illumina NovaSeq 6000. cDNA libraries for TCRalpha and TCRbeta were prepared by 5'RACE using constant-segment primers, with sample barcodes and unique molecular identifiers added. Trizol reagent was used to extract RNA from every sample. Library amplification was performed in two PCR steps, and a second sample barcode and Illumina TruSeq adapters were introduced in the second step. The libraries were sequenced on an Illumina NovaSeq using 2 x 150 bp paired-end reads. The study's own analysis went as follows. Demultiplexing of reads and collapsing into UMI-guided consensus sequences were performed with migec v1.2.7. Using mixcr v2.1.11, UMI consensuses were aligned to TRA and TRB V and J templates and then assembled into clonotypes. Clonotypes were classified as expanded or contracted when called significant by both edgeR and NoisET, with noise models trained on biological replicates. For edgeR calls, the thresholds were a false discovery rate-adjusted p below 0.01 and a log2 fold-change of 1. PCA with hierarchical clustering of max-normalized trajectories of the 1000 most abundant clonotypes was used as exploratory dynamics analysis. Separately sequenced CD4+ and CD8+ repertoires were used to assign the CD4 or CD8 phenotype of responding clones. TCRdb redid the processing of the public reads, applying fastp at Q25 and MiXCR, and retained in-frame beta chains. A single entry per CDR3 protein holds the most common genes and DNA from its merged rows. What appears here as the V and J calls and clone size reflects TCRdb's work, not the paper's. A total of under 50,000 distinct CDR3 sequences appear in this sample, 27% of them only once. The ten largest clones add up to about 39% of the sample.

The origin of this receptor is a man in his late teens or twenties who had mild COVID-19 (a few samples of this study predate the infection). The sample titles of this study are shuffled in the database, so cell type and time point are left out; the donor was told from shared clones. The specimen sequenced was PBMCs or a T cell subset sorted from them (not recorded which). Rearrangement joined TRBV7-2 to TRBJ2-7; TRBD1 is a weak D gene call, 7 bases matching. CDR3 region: CASSQPSEEQGGPLYEQYF. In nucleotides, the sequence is TGTGCCAGCAGCCAACCCTCGGAGGAGCAGGGGGGACCCTTGTACGAGCAGTACTTC.